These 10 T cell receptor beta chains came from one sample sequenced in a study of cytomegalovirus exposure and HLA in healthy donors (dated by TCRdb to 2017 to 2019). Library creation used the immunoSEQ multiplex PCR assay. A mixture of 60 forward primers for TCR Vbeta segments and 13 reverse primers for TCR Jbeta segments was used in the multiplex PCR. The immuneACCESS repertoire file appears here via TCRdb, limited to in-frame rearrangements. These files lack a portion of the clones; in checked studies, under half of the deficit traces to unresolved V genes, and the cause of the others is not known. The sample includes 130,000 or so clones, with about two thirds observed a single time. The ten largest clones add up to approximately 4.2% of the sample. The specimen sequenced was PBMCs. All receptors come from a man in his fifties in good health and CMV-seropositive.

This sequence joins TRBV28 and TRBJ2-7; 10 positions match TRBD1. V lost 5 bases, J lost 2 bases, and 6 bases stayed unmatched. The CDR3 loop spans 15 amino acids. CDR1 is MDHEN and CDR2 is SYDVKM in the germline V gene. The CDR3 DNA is TGTGCCAGCAGTCCTCCCGGGACAGGGGCCTACGAGCAGTACTTC. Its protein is CASSPPGTGAYEQYF. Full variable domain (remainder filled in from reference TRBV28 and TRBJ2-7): DVKVTQSSRYLVKRTGEKVFLECVQDMDHENMFWYRQDPGLGLRLIYFSYDVKMKEKGDIPEGYSVSREKKERFSLILESASTNQTSMYLCASSPPGTGAYEQYFGPGTRLTVT.

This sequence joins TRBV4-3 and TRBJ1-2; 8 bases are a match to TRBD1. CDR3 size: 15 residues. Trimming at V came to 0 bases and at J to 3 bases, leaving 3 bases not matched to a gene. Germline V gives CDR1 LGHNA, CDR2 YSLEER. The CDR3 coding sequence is TGCGCCAGCAGCCAAGAGAACAGGGGGGACTATGGCTACACCTTC. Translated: CASSQENRGDYGYTF.

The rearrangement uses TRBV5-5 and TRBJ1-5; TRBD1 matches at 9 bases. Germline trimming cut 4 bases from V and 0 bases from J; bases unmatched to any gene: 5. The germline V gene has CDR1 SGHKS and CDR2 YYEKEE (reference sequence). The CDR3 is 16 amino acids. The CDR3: CASSRDRANSNQPQHF. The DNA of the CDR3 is TGTGCCAGCAGCCGGGACAGGGCGAATAGCAATCAGCCCCAGCATTTT.

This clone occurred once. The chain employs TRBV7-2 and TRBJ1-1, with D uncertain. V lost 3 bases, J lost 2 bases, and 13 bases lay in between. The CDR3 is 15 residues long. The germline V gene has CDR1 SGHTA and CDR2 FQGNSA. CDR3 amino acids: CASSLGNRRNTEAFF. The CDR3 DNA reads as TGTGCCAGCAGCTTGGGTAATAGGAGAAACACTGAAGCTTTCTTT.

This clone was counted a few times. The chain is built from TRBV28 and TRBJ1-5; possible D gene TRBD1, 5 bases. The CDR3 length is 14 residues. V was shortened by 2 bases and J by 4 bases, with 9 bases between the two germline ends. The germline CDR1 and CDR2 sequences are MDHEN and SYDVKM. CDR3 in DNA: TGTGCCAGCAGTTTAGCCGGGGGAAATCAGCCCCAGCATTTT. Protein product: CASSLAGGNQPQHF.

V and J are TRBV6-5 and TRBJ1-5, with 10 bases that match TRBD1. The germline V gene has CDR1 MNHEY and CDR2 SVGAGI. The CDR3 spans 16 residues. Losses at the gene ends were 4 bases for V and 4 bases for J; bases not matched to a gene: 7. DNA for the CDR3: TGTGCCAGCAGTTTGGGGAGGACAGGGGGTAATCAGCCCCAGCATTTT. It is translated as CASSLGRTGGNQPQHF.

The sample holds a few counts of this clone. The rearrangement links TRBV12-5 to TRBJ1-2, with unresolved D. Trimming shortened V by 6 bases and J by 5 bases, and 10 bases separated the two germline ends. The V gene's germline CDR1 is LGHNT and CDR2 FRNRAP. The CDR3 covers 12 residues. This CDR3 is CASGKTGYGYTF. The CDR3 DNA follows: TGTGCTAGTGGGAAGACGGGATATGGCTACACCTTC.

The CDR3 loop is CASSPTINQPQHF. Written as DNA, the CDR3 is TGTGCCAGCTCACCGACAATTAACCAGCCCCAGCATTTT. This chain uses TRBV18 with TRBJ1-5, with D unclear. The CDR3 consists of 13 residues. The V end was cut by 3 bases, the J end by 7 bases, with 10 bases between. CDR1 and CDR2 from the germline V gene are KGHSH and LQKENI.

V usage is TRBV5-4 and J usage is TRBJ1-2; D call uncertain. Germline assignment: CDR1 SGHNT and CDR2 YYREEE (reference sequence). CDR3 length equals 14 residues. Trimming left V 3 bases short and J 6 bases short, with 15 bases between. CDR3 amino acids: CASSSPGVLHGYTF. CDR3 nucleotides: TGTGCCAGCAGCTCCCCCGGGGTCCTTCATGGCTACACCTTC.

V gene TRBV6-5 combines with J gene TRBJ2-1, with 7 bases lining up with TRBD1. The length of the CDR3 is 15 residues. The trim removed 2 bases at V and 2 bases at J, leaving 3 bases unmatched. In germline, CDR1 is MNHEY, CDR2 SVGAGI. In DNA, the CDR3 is TGTGCCAGCAGTTACGAGGGGGCCCCCTACAATGAGCAGTTCTTC. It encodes CASSYEGAPYNEQFF.